The 24 T cell receptor beta chains given below trace back to one sample, sequenced in a study of chemoradiotherapy in HPV16-positive cancers. Repertoires were generated with immunoSEQ multiplex PCR, while TCRdb's copy carries only in-frame clones and drops some. The sample holds about 67,000 clones, approximately 91% seen once. Sequences were derived from blood, sampled from a patient who underwent chemoradiotherapy. All receptors derive from a human donor with HPV-associated anogenital cancer.

This clone came up a few times. This rearrangement joins TRBV6-5 to TRBJ2-3, with 10 bases fitting TRBD1. V dropped 4 bases and J dropped 8; count of bases not matched to a gene: 12. CDR3 length: 16 residues. Per the germline V gene, CDR1 is MNHEY and CDR2 is SVGAGI. CDR3 sequence: CASSSSGQGTLGTQYF. As DNA, the CDR3 is TGTGCCAGCAGTTCCTCGGGACAGGGGACGTTAGGTACGCAGTATTTT.

The gene calls are TRBV2 and TRBJ2-7; tentative D call: TRBD2 (5 bases). This CDR3 comprises 14 residues. V was pared by 6 bases and J by 3 bases, with 15 bases between. The V gene's germline CDR1 is SNHLY and CDR2 FYNNEI. The CDR3 DNA reads as TGTGCCAGCAGCCCTTTTATAAGCGGCTACGAGCAGTACTTC. It is translated as CASSPFISGYEQYF.

The J gene is TRBJ1-5, the V gene TRBV7-2; D unresolved. This CDR3 contains 13 residues. Germline CDR1 SGHTA, CDR2 FQGNSA. V was shortened by 1 base and J by 4 bases, with 5 bases between the two germline ends. The CDR3 region has the DNA TGTGCCAGCAGCTTAGGCGTAAATCAGCCCCAGCATTTT. Its translation: CASSLGVNQPQHF. Supplemented by reference TRBV7-2 and TRBJ1-5, the full variable domain reads GAGVSQSPSNKVTEKGKDVELRCDPISGHTALYWYRQSLGQGLEFLIYFQGNSAPDKSGLPSDRFSAERTGGSVSTLTIQRTQQEDSAVYLCASSLGVNQPQHFGDGTRLSIL.

V is TRBV5-4 and J is TRBJ2-1, with 7 bases aligning to TRBD2. The CDR3 is 17 amino acids. With V trimmed by 0 bases and J by 4 bases, 10 bases remained unmatched. Germline CDR1 is SGHNT and CDR2 is YYREEE (reference sequence). The CDR3: CASSLEGRGRKYNEQFF. Here the CDR3 DNA reads TGTGCCAGCAGCTTGGAGGGGCGGGGGAGGAAATACAATGAGCAGTTCTTC.

The chain couples TRBV20-1 to TRBJ2-3, with D hard to call. The CDR3 totals 11 residues. CDR1 and CDR2 from the germline V gene are DFQATT and SNEGSKA (reference sequence). V was shortened by 6 bases and J by 3 bases, with 7 bases between the two germline ends. CDR3 nucleotides: TGCAGTGCAGTGGGAACAGATACGCAGTATTTT. It translates to CSAVGTDTQYF.

V usage is TRBV4-1 and J usage is TRBJ2-7; D is uncertain. Germline-derived CDR1 and CDR2 are MGHRA and YSYEKL. CDR3 length: 17 residues. V lost 1 base, J lost 6 bases, and 22 bases lay in between. Here the CDR3 reads CASSQGNGRQANPEQYF. In DNA form, the CDR3 reads TGCGCCAGCAGCCAAGGTAATGGGCGACAAGCGAACCCCGAGCAGTACTTC.

V gene TRBV11-2 combines with J gene TRBJ2-3; the match to TRBD2 covers 7 bases. The germline V gene encodes CDR1 SGHAT and CDR2 FQNNGV. Losses at the gene ends were 3 bases for V and 3 bases for J; bases not matched to a gene: 6. The CDR3 is 15 residues long. In nucleotides, the CDR3 is TGTGCCAGCAGCTTGCGGGAGTCGAGGACAGATACGCAGTATTTT. Residues: CASSLRESRTDTQYF.

The chain couples TRBV4-1 to TRBJ2-7; D is unresolved. The CDR3 has 14 residues. Germline V gene lookup returns CDR1 MGHRA and CDR2 YSYEKL. V lost 1 base to trimming and J lost 2 bases, with 9 bases between them. CDR3 DNA sequence: TGCGCCAGCAGCCAAGGCCCCCTTGCCTACGAGCAGTACTTC. Translation gives CASSQGPLAYEQYF.

This clone was seen more than once but under ten times. The chain recombines TRBV5-6 with TRBJ2-2; TRBD1 matches 7 bases. The V gene's germline CDR1 is SGHDT and CDR2 YYEEEE. This CDR3 has 14 amino acids. V lost 2 bases to trimming and J lost 7 bases; unmatched junction nucleotides: 5. Here the CDR3 reads CASSFQGVGGELFF. The DNA of the CDR3 is TGTGCCAGCAGCTTCCAGGGGGTCGGCGGGGAGCTGTTTTTT.

This clone was recorded at least ten times. V and J are TRBV6-6 and TRBJ1-1; TRBD1 might be the D (6 bases). The CDR3 is 13 amino acids. Per germline, CDR1 MNHNY and CDR2 SVGAGI (reference sequence). The V gene lost 6 bases and the J gene lost 4 bases, with 12 bases spanning the gap. The CDR3 protein is CASSSQGGTEAFF. The CDR3 DNA sequence: TGTGCCAGCAGCTCACAGGGAGGCACTGAAGCTTTCTTT.

The table lists this clone with a count of one. This chain connects TRBV6-1 to TRBJ1-2, with D perhaps TRBD1 (5 bases). Germline V gene sequence: CDR1 MNHNS, CDR2 SASEGT. Trimming left V 10 bases short and J 1 base short, with 10 bases between. The CDR3 sequence is 12 residues long. The CDR3 loop is CANGGYNYGYTF. As DNA, the CDR3 is TGTGCCAACGGGGGGTATAACTATGGCTACACCTTC.

This clone was observed a single time. The chain couples TRBV6-6 to TRBJ2-7, with 9 bases that match TRBD1. This CDR3 region has 15 residues. The germline gives CDR1 MNHNY, CDR2 SVGAGI (reference sequence). Trimming removed 6 bases from V and 3 bases from J; junction bases left unmatched: 9. The CDR3 loop reads CASRGRQGVGYEQYF. DNA for the CDR3: TGTGCCAGCAGAGGTCGACAGGGGGTGGGCTACGAGCAGTACTTC.

The genes are TRBV23-1 and TRBJ1-1, with a tentative D call TRBD1 (5 bases). TRBV23-1 is an ORF, with its function uncertain. The V end was cut by 2 bases, the J end by 2 bases, with 9 bases between. This CDR3 is 14 amino acids long. For the CDR3, the DNA is TGCGCCAGCAGTCAAACGGGGGGTAACACTGAAGCTTTCTTT. This translates into CASSQTGGNTEAFF.

Here the CDR3 reads CASSQDEGRGQFF. The DNA of the CDR3 is TGCGCCAGCAGCCAAGATGAAGGGCGGGGGCAGTTCTTC. The chain couples TRBV4-1 to TRBJ2-1, with a tentative D call TRBD2 (6 bases). This CDR3 region has 13 residues. The V and J ends lost 0 bases and 12 bases respectively, with 12 bases between them. CDR1 is MGHRA and CDR2 is YSYEKL in the germline V gene.

The chain employs TRBV19 and TRBJ2-2; a possible D gene is TRBD2 (5 bases). The V gene's germline CDR1 is LNHDA and CDR2 SQIVND (reference sequence). This CDR3 has 15 amino acids. The germline V and J ends were trimmed by 7 bases and 1 base, with 13 bases remaining between them. The CDR3 nucleotides are TGTGCCAGTACAGCGGCTACTTTGAACACCGGGGAGCTGTTTTTT. This gives the protein CASTAATLNTGELFF.

V usage is TRBV6-5 and J usage is TRBJ2-1; possible D gene TRBD2, 6 bases. The CDR3 has 14 amino acids. V was shortened by 4 bases and J by 2 bases, with 9 bases between the two germline ends. Germline-derived CDR1 and CDR2 are MNHEY and SVGAGI. The DNA of the CDR3 is TGTGCCAGCAGTTCTTGGGGGGCCTACAATGAGCAGTTCTTC. Translation gives CASSSWGAYNEQFF.

In its sample, this clone was seen once. This rearrangement joins TRBV28 to TRBJ1-1; D is uncertain. Germline V gives CDR1 MDHEN, CDR2 SYDVKM. CDR3 size: 11 residues. Trimming took 7 bases from V and 4 from J, leaving 7 bases between them. The CDR3 bases are TGTGCCAGCATGGGGATCACTGAAGCTTTCTTT. Translating gives CASMGITEAFF. The variable domain in full, with the rest retrieved from reference TRBV28 and TRBJ1-1, is DVKVTQSSRYLVKRTGEKVFLECVQDMDHENMFWYRQDPGLGLRLIYFSYDVKMKEKGDIPEGYSVSREKKERFSLILESASTNQTSMYLCASMGITEAFFGQGTRLTVV.

The rearrangement joins TRBV28 to TRBJ1-5; TRBD1 matches 9 bases. V was pared by 7 bases and J by 5 bases, with 9 bases of the junction left unmatched. The CDR3 contains 15 residues. Germline CDR1 is MDHEN and CDR2 is SYDVKM. This CDR3 reads CASTTGQGTYQPQHF. The CDR3 nucleotides read TGTGCCAGCACCACGGGACAGGGAACTTATCAGCCCCAGCATTTT.

The rearrangement uses TRBV7-2 and TRBJ1-4, with TRBD1 matching 10 bases. Losses at the gene ends were 5 bases for V and 7 bases for J; bases not matched to a gene: 4. The CDR3 contains 14 residues. Germline lookup yields CDR1 SGHTA and CDR2 FQGNSA. In nucleotides, the CDR3 is TGTGCCAGCAGCCCATGGACAGGGGGTGAAAAACTGTTTTTT. Its protein product is CASSPWTGGEKLFF.

V is TRBV5-4 and J is TRBJ2-3; 9 bases map to TRBD1. The CDR3 has 16 residues. V was clipped by 3 bases and J by 2 bases; unmatched bases: 7. Germline assignment: CDR1 SGHNT and CDR2 YYREEE (reference sequence). The CDR3 DNA reads TGTGCCAGCAGCTCCAAGAGGGACAGGGCCACAGATACGCAGTATTTT. It specifies CASSSKRDRATDTQYF.

V and J are TRBV7-9 and TRBJ1-2; D unresolved. V dropped 5 bases and J dropped 5 bases, with 15 bases sitting between them. The CDR3 spans 14 residues. Germline V lookup: CDR1 SEHNR, CDR2 FQNEAQ (reference sequence). For the CDR3, the DNA is TGTGCCAGCAGCCCGTGGGGAGTGGGGTATGGCTACACCTTC. Amino acids: CASSPWGVGYGYTF.

The rearrangement joins TRBV14 to TRBJ1-1; no firm D call. Trimming stripped 0 bases from V and 12 bases from J, with 23 bases between. CDR1 and CDR2 from the germline V gene are SGHDN and FVKESK. This CDR3 is 16 amino acids long. In DNA form, the CDR3 reads TGTGCCAGCAGCCAAGATGTTCCGGGATTGTCCGCGCGGTCTTTCTTT. It yields the protein CASSQDVPGLSARSFF.

This chain uses TRBV10-2 with TRBJ2-1; 7 bases are a match to TRBD1. Germline V gives CDR1 WSHSY, CDR2 SAAADI. The CDR3 loop spans 11 amino acids. V shed 10 bases, J shed 7 bases, and the junction held 4 bases outside the gene matches. The CDR3 DNA reads as TGCGCCACAGACAGGGCGAATGAGCAGTTCTTC. It is translated as CATDRANEQFF.

CDR3 sequence (DNA): TGTGCCAGCAGCCAAAATAGACAGGCCCCTAATGAAAAACTGTTTTTT. Translating gives CASSQNRQAPNEKLFF. The genes are TRBV4-2 and TRBJ1-4; tentatively, D is TRBD1 (6 bases). Deletions cut 2 bases from V and 3 bases from J, with 13 bases between. Germline V lookup: CDR1 LGHNA, CDR2 YNFKEQ. This CDR3 region has 16 residues.